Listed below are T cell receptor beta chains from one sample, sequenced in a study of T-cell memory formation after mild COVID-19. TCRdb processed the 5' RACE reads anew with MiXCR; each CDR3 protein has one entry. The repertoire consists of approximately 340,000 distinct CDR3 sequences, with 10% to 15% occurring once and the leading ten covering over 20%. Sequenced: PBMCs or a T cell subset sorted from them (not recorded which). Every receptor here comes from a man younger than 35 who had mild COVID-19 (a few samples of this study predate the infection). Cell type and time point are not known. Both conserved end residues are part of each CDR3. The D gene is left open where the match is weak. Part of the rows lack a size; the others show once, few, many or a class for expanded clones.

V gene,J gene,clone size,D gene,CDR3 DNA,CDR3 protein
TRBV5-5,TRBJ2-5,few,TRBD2,TGTGCCAGCACTCCAGCCCCGGGGACTAGCGGACGCACCAGGGAGACCCAGTACTTC,CASTPAPGTSGRTRETQYF
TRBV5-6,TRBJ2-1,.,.,TGTGCCAGCAGCCCTAGATGGGACCCAAGCTCCTACAATGAGCAGTTCTTC,CASSPRWDPSSYNEQFF
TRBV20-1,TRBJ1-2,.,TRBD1,TGCAGTGCTAGCGAGACAGGGGAACTCCTCTATGGCTACACCTTC,CSASETGELLYGYTF
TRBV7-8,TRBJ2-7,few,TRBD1,TGTGCCAGCAGCTTAGGTGGGACAGGGAGCGAGCAGTACTTC,CASSLGGTGSEQYF
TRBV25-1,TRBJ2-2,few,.,TGTGCCAGCAGTGAATTTAACGGGGAGCTGTTTTTT,CASSEFNGELFF
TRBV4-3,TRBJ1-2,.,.,TGCGCCAGCAGCCAAGGGGGGGCCCTCTCATATGGCTACACCTTC,CASSQGGALSYGYTF
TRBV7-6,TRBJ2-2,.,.,TGTGCCAGCAGCTATGGCAGTCAGGGGACCGGGGAGCTGTTTTTT,CASSYGSQGTGELFF
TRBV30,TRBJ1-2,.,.,TGTGCCTGGAGTGTCTCGGCTCAGTATGGCTACACCTTC,CAWSVSAQYGYTF
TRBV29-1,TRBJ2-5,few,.,TGCAGCGGCATAAGGGAGACCCAGTACTTC,CSGIRETQYF
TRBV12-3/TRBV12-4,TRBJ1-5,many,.,TGTGCCAGCAGAAGACGGGGCAATCAGCCCCAGCATTTT,CASRRRGNQPQHF